The sequence of this T cell receptor (beta chain) was determined in a study of T-cell reconstitution after alpha-beta-depleted transplantation in children. General study results and limits: Diversity and T-cell counts at one year after transplant derived mostly from new T cells. There were reportedly several hundred expanded graft clones from which alpha-beta T cells came about two months after transplant. At day 60, the high TCRbeta diversity found in some patients originated from recipient T cells and thymic progenitors that had survived.

Germline trimming cut 4 bases from V and 6 bases from J; bases unmatched to any gene: 4. CDR1 and CDR2 (germline): MGHDK, SYGVNS. This CDR3 has 13 residues. As regards this clonotype: The antigen is unknown.

As it was prepared, the TCRbeta library received unique molecular identifiers. TCRdb redid the calling of the PCR reads with MiXCR, one entry per CDR3 protein. The sample holds 400,000 to 450,000 distinct CDR3 sequences; about 40% are singletons and the top ten take 25% to 30%. The sample here was PBMCs, taken before TCRalphabeta/CD19-depleted stem cell transplant. The gene calls are TRBV25-1 and TRBJ2-7; 9 bases map to TRBD1. The receptor comes from a girl aged 2 to 10 with aplastic anemia, due to receive a stem cell transplant. CDR3 region: CASSVQQGAEQYF. As DNA, the CDR3 is TGTGCCAGCAGTGTCCAACAGGGGGCCGAGCAGTACTTC.